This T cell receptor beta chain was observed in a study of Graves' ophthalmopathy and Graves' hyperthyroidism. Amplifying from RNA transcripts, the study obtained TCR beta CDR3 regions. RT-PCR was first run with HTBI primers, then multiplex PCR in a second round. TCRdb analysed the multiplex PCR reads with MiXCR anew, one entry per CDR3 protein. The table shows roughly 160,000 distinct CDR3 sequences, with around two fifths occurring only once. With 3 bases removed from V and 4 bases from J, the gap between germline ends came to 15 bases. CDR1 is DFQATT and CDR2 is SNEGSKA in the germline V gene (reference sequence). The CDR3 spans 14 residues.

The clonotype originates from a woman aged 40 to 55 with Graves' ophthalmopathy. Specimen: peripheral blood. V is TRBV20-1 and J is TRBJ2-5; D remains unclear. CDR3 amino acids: CSARDQYGRETQYF. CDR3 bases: TGCAGTGCTAGGGACCAGTACGGCCGAGAGACCCAGTACTTC.